The clone carrying this TCR beta chain was observed a handful of times. As yet, its antigen is unknown. The data stem from a study of blood T cells in healthy people across ages. A J-beta primer mix and a sample-barcoded 5' primer were used in a second PCR of roughly 7 to 12 cycles. TCRdb called the 5' RACE reads again in MiXCR, with one record for every CDR3 protein. Here the sample spans fewer than 600,000 distinct CDR3 sequences, about 26% being singletons. Peripheral blood from each donor was collected in a volume of 9.5 to 10 milliliters. Samples each yielded at least 5.5 micrograms of total RNA. Overall study results and limits: Researchers said unsorted PBMCs prevented a conclusive naive versus antigen-experienced comparison.

Germline loops: CDR1 SGDLS, CDR2 YYNGEE. V trimming: 3 bases; J trimming: 2 bases; junction bases outside the gene matches: 4. The CDR3 totals 16 residues. The data also belong to a second study, concerning T cells of mothers and their children.

The chain uses TRBV9 and TRBJ2-7; TRBD2 agrees at 14 bases. The sequence derives from a boy aged 2 to 10 in good health. Sequencing was performed on blood. The CDR3 nucleotides read TGTGCCAGCAGCGCAGGGACTAGCGGGAGTACCTACGAGCAGTACTTC. Translating gives CASSAGTSGSTYEQYF.